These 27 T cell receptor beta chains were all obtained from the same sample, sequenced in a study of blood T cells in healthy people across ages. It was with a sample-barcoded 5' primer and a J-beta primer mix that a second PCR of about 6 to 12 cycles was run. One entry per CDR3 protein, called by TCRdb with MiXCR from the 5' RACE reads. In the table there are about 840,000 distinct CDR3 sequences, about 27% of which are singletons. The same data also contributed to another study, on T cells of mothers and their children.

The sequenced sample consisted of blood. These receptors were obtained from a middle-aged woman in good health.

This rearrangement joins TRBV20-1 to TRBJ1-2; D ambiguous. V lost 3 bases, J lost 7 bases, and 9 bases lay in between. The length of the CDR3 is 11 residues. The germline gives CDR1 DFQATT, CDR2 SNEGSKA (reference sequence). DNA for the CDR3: TGCAGTGCTAGTATCCCCAGTGGCTACACCTTC. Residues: CSASIPSGYTF.

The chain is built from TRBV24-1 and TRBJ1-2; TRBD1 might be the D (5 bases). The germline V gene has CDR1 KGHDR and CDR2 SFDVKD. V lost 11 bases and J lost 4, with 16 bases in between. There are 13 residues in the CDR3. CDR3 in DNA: TGTGCCATAGAGGACACCGAATCCTATGGCTACACCTTC. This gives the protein CAIEDTESYGYTF.

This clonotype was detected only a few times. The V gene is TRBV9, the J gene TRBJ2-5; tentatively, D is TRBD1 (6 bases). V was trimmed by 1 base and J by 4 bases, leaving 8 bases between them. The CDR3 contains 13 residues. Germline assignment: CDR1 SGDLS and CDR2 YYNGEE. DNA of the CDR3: TGTGCCAGCAGCGTATCGACAGGAGAGACCCAGTACTTC. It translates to CASSVSTGETQYF.

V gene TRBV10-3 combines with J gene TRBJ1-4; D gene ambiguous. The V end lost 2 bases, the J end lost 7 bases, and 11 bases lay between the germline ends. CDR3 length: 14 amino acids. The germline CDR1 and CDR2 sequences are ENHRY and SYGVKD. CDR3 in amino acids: CAISEKAGLEKLFF. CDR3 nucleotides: TGTGCCATCAGTGAGAAGGCAGGCCTTGAAAAACTGTTTTTT.

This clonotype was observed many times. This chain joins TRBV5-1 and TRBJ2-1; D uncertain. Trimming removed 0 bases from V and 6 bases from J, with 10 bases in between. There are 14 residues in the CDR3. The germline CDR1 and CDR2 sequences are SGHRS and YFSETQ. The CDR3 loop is CASSLEGGSNEQFF. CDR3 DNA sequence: TGCGCCAGCAGCTTGGAGGGCGGAAGCAATGAGCAGTTCTTC. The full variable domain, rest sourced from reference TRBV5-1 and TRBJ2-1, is KAGVTQTPRYLIKTRGQQVTLSCSPISGHRSVSWYQQTPGQGLQFLFEYFSETQRNKGNFPGRFSGRQFSNSRSEMNVSTLELGDSALYLCASSLEGGSNEQFFGPGTRLTVL.

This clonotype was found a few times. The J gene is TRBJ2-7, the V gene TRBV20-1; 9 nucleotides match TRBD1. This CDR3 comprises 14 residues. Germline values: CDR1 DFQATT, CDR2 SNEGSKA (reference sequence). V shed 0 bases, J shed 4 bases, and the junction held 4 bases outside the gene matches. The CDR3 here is CSARDNRGPYEQYF. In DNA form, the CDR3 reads TGCAGTGCTAGAGATAACAGGGGGCCGTACGAGCAGTACTTC.

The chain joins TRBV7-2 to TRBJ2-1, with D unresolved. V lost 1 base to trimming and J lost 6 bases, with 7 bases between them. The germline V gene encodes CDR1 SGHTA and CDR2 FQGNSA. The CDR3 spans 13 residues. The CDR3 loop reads CASSLERRNEQFF. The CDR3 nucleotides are TGTGCCAGCAGCTTAGAACGACGCAATGAGCAGTTCTTC. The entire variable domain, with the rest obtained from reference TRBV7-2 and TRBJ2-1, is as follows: GAGVSQSPSNKVTEKGKDVELRCDPISGHTALYWYRQSLGQGLEFLIYFQGNSAPDKSGLPSDRFSAERTGGSVSTLTIQRTQQEDSAVYLCASSLERRNEQFFGPGTRLTVL.

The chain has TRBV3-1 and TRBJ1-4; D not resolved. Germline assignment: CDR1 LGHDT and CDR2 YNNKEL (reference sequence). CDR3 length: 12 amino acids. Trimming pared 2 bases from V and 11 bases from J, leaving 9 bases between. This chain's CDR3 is CASSQLDGKLFF. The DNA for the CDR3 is TGTGCCAGCAGCCAACTAGACGGGAAACTGTTTTTT. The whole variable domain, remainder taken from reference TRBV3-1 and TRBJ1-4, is DTAVSQTPKYLVTQMGNDKSIKCEQNLGHDTMYWYKQDSKKFLKIMFSYNNKELIINETVPNRFSPKSPDKAHLNLHINSLELGDSAVYFCASSQLDGKLFFGSGTQLSVL.

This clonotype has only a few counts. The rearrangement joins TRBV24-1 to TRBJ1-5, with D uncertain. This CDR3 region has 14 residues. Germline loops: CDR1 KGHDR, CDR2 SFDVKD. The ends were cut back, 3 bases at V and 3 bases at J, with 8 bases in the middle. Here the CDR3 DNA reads TGTGCCACCAGTGATAGACCCAACAATCAGCCCCAGCATTTT. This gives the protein CATSDRPNNQPQHF.

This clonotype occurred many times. In DNA form, the CDR3 reads TGTGCCAGCAGCCACCGGACAGGGGTCCGGAATGAGCAGTTCTTC. Translation gives CASSHRTGVRNEQFF. The V and J genes are TRBV3-1 and TRBJ2-1, with 9 bases that match TRBD1. Germline V lookup: CDR1 LGHDT, CDR2 YNNKEL (reference sequence). V lost 3 bases and J lost 7; bases outside the gene matches: 7. The CDR3 runs to 15 residues.

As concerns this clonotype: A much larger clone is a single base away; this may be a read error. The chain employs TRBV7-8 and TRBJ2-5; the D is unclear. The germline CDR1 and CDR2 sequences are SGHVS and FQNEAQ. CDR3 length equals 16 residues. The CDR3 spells CASSLGPKGTQEPQYF. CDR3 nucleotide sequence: TGTGCCAGCAGCTTAGGGCCTAAGGGAACCCAAGAGCCCCAGTACTTC. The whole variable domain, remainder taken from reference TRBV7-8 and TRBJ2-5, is GAGVSQSPRYKVAKRGQDVALRCDPISGHVSLFWYQQALGQGPEFLTYFQNEAQLDKSGLPSDRFFAERPEGSVSTLKIQRTQQEDSAVYLCASSLGPKGTQEPQYFGPGTRLLVL.

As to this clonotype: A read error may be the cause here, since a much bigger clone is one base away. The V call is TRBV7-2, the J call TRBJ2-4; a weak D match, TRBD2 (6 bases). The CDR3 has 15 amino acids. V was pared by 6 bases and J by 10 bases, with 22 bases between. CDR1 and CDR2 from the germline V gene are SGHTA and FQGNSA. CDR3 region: CASSLPLGGGEIQYF. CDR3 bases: TGTGCCAGCAGTCTACCCTTGGGGGGAGGAGAAATTCAGTACTTC. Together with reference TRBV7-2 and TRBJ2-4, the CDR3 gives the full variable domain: GAGVSQSPSNKVTEKGKDVELRCDPISGHTALYWYRQSLGQGLEFLIYFQGNSAPDKSGLPSDRFSAERTGGSVSTLTIQRTQQEDSAVYLCASSLPLGGGEIQYFGAGTRLSVL.

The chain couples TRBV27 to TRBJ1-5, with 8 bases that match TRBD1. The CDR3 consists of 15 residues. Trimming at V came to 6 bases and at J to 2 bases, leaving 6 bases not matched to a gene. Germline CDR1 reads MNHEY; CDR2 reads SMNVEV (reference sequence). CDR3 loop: CASRLGQGGNQPQHF. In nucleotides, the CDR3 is TGTGCCAGCAGACTTGGACAGGGCGGCAATCAGCCCCAGCATTTT.

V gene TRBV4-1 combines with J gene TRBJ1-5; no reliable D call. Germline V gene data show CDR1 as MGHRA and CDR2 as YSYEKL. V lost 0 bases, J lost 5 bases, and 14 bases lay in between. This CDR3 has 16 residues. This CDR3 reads CASSQDLQSTYQPQHF. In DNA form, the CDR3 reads TGCGCCAGCAGCCAAGATTTGCAGTCTACTTATCAGCCCCAGCATTTT.

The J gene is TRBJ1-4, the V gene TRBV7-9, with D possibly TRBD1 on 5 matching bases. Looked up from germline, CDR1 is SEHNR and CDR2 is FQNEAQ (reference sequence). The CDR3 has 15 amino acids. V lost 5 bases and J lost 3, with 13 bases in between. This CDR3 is CASSTPGIPNEKLFF. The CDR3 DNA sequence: TGTGCCAGCAGCACGCCAGGGATACCTAATGAAAAACTGTTTTTT.

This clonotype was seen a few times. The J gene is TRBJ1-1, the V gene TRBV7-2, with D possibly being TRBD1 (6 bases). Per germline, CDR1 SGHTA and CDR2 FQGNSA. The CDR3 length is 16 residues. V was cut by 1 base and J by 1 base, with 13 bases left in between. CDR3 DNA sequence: TGTGCCAGCAGCTTAGTCGCCGGGGGCAGGAACACTGAAGCTTTCTTT. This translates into CASSLVAGGRNTEAFF.

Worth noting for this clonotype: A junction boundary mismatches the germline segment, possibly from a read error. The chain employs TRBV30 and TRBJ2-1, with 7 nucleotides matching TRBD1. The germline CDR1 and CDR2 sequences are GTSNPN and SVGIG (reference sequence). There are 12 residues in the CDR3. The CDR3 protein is CPWGRDSNEQFF. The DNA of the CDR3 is TGTCCCTGGGGACGGGACAGCAATGAGCAGTTCTTC. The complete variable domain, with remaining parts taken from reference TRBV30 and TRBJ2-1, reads SQTIHQWPATLVQPVGSPLSLECTVEGTSNPNLYWYRQAAGRGLQLLFYSVGIGQISSEVPQNLSASRPQDRQFILSSKKLLLSDSGFYLCPWGRDSNEQFFGPGTRLTVL.

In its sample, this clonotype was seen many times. CDR3 nucleotides: TGTGCCAGCAGCTTAGCCTTGTCTAGCGGGGGCCCTTACAATGAGCAGTTCTTC. Its protein is CASSLALSSGGPYNEQFF. The gene calls are TRBV7-2 and TRBJ2-1, with TRBD2 matching 10 bases. Per germline, CDR1 SGHTA and CDR2 FQGNSA. Losses at the gene ends were 0 bases for V and 4 bases for J; bases not matched to a gene: 9. The CDR3 sequence is 18 residues long.

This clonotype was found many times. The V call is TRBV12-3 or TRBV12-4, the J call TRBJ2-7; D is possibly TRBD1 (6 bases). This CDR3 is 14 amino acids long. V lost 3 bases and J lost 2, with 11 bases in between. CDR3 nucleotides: TGTGCCAGCAGTTTCGTACAGGGACCCTACGAGCAGTACTTC. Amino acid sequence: CASSFVQGPYEQYF.

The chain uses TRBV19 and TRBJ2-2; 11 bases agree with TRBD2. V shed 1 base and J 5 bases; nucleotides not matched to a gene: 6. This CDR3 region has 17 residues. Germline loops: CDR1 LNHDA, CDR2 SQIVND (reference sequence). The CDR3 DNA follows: TGTGCCAGTAGTATAGCAAGACTAGCGGGGTCGACCGGGGAGCTGTTTTTT. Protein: CASSIARLAGSTGELFF.

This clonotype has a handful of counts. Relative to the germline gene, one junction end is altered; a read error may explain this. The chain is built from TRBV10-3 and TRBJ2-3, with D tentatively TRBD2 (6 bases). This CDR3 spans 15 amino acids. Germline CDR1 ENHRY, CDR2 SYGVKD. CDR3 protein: CTISGGIGTSDTQYF. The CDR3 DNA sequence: TGTACCATCAGTGGGGGGATCGGGACGTCGGATACGCAGTATTTT.

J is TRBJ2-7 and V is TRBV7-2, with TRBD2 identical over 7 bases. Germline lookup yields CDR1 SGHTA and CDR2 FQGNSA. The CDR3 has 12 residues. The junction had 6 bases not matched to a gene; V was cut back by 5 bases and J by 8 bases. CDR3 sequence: CASSPSSGKQYF. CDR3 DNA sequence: TGTGCCAGCAGCCCGAGCAGCGGGAAGCAGTACTTC.

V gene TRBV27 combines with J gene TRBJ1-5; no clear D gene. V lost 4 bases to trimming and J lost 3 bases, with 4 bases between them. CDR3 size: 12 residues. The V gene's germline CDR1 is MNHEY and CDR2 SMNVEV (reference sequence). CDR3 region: CASSSFNQPQHF. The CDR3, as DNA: TGTGCCAGCAGTTCATTCAATCAGCCCCAGCATTTT.

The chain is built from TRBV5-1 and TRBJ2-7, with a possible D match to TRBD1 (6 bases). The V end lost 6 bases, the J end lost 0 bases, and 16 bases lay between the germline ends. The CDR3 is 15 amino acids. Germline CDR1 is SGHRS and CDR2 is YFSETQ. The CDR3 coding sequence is TGCGCCAGCAACAGACAGACAGGTAGCTCCTACGAGCAGTACTTC. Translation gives CASNRQTGSSYEQYF. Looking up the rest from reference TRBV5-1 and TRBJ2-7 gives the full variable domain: KAGVTQTPRYLIKTRGQQVTLSCSPISGHRSVSWYQQTPGQGLQFLFEYFSETQRNKGNFPGRFSGRQFSNSRSEMNVSTLELGDSALYLCASNRQTGSSYEQYFGPGTRLTVT.

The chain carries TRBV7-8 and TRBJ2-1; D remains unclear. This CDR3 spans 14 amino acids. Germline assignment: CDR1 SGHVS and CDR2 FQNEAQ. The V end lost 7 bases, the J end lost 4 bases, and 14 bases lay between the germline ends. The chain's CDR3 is CASNLPGLYNEQFF. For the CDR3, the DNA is TGTGCCAGCAACCTCCCCGGGCTTTACAATGAGCAGTTCTTC.

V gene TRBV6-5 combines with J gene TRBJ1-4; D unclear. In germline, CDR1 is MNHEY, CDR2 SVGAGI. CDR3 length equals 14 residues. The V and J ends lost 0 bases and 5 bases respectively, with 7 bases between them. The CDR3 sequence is CASSYSYENEKLFF. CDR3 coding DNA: TGTGCCAGCAGTTACTCGTATGAGAATGAAAAACTGTTTTTT.

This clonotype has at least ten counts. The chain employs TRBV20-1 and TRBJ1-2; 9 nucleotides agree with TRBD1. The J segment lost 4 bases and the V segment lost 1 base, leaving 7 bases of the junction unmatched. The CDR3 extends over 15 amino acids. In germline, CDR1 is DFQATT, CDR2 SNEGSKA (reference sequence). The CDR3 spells CSARVGGQGRYGYTF. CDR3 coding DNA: TGCAGTGCTAGAGTGGGGGGACAGGGACGCTATGGCTACACCTTC.